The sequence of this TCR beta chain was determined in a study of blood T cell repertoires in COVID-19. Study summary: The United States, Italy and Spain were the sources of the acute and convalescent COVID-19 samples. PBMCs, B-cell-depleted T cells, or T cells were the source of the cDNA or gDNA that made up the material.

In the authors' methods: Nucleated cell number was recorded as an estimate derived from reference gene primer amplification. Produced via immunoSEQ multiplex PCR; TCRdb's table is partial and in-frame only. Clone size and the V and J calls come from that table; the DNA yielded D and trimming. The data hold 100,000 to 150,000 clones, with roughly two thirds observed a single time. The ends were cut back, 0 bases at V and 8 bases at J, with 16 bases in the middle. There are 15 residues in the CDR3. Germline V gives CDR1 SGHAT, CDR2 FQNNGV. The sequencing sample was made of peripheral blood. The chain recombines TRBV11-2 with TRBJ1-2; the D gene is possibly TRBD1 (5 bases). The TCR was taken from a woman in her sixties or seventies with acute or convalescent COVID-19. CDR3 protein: CASSLEVQGAGGYTF. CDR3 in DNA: TGTGCCAGCAGCTTAGAAGTCCAGGGCGCGGGGGGCTACACCTTC. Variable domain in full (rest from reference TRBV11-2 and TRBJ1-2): EAGVAQSPRYKIIEKRQSVAFWCNPISGHATLYWYQQILGQGPKLLIQFQNNGVVDDSQLPKDRFSAERLKGVDSTLKIQPAKLEDSAVYLCASSLEVQGAGGYTFGSGTRLTVV.